This T cell receptor beta chain was sequenced for a study of cytomegalovirus exposure and HLA in healthy donors. General study findings and limits: Certain indistinguishable V segments, among them TRBV6-2 and TRBV6-3, were excluded.

CDR3 length: 17 amino acids. V gave up 0 bases and J gave up 0 bases, with 12 bases separating them. Germline CDR1 reads MNHNS; CDR2 reads SASEGT. As to this clone: Its antigen is undetermined.

The PCR was carried out with 60 Vbeta primers and 13 Jbeta primers. Using immunoSEQ multiplex PCR, the repertoire was profiled, and TCRdb retains in-frame clones only, with some absent. Found here are 200,000 to 250,000 clones, about 85% of them singletons; the top ten hold around 1.4%. Source material: PBMCs. The chain is built from TRBV6-1 and TRBJ2-1; D perhaps matches TRBD2 (5 bases). This receptor was identified in a human donor in good health. CDR3 sequence (DNA): TGTGCCAGCAGTGAAGCCGGCGGGCGAAGCTCCTACAATGAGCAGTTCTTC. Its protein is CASSEAGGRSSYNEQFF.